Detailed here is one T cell receptor beta chain. Antigen specificity is unknown. In TCRdb, the 5' RACE reads were re-called with MiXCR into one record per CDR3 protein. Of about 210,000 distinct CDR3 sequences listed, just under 7.5% are singletons. This record belongs to a study of CD8 T cells in ankylosing spondylitis. Findings of the study overall: Blood from ankylosing spondylitis patients appeared to carry a characteristic roughly eight-variant TCR beta motif.

This sequence originates from a male donor with ankylosing spondylitis. Sequences were obtained from blood, either unsorted or a sorted T cell fraction (not recorded which).

CDR3 sequence reads: CASSLGQGLSYEQYF. The CDR3 nucleotides are TGTGCCAGCAGCTTGGGTCAGGGCCTCTCCTACGAGCAGTACTTC. The chain carries TRBV5-5 and TRBJ2-7; D perhaps matches TRBD1 (5 bases). Germline CDR1 is SGHKS and CDR2 is YYEKEE (reference sequence). With 0 bases removed from V and 0 bases from J, the gap between germline ends came to 10 bases. The CDR3 covers 15 residues.